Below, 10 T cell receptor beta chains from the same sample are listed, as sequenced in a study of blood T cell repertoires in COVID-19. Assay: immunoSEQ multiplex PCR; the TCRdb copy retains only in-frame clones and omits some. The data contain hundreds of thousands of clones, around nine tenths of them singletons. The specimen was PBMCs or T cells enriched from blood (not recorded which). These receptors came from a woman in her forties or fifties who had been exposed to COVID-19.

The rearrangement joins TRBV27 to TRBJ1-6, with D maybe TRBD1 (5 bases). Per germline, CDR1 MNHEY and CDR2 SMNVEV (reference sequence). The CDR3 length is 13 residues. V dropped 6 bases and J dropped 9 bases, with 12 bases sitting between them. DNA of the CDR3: TGTGCCAGCAGCCGAGGACATTCTTCACCCCTCCACTTT. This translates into CASSRGHSSPLHF.

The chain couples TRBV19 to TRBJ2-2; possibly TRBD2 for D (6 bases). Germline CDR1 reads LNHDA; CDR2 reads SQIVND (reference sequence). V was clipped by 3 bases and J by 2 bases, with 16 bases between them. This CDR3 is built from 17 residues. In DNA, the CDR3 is TGTGCCAGTAGTATCCCGCGGGGTAGCGGTAACACCGGGGAGCTGTTTTTT. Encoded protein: CASSIPRGSGNTGELFF.

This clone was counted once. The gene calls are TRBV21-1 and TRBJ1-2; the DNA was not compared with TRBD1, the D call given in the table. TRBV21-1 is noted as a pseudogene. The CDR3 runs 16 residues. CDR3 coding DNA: TGTGCCAGCAACAAAGACCTCTCCGACAGATACTATGGCTACACCTTC. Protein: CASNKDLSDRYYGYTF.

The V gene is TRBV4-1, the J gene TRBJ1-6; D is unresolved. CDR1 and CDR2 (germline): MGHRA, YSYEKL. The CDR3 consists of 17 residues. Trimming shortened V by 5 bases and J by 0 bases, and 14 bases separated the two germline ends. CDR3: CASSNPAVSSYNSPLHF. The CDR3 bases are TGCGCCAGCAGCAACCCGGCGGTGAGCTCCTATAATTCACCCCTCCACTTT.

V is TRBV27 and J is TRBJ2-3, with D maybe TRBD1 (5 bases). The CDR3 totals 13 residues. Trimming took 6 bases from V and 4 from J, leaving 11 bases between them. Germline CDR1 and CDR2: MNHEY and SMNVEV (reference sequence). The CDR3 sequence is CASRLWGADTQYF. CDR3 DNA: TGTGCCAGCAGGTTGTGGGGCGCAGATACGCAGTATTTT.

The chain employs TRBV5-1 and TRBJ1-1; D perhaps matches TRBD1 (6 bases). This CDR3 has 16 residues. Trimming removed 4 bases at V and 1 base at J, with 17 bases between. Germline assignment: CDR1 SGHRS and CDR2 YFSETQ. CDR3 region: CASSRKWDTTNTEAFF. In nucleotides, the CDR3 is TGCGCCAGCAGCCGAAAATGGGACACAACGAACACTGAAGCTTTCTTT.

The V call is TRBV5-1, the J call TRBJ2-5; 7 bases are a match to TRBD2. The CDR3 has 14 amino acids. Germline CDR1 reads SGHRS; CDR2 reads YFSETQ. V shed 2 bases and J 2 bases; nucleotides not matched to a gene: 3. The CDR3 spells CASSFSGSQETQYF. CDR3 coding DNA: TGCGCCAGCAGCTTTAGCGGGTCTCAAGAGACCCAGTACTTC.

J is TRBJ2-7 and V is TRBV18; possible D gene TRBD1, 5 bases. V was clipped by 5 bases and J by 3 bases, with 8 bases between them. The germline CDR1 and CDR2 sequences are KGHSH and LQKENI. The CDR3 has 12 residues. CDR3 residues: CASSTTDYEQYF. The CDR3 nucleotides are TGTGCCAGCTCAACGACAGACTACGAGCAGTACTTC.

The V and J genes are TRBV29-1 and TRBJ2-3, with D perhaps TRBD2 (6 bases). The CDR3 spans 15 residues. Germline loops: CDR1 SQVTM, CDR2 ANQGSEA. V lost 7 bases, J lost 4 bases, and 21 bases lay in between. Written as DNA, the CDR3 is TGCAGCGCCCAAAAGTGGGCTAGCGAGTCAGATACGCAGTATTTT. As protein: CSAQKWASESDTQYF.

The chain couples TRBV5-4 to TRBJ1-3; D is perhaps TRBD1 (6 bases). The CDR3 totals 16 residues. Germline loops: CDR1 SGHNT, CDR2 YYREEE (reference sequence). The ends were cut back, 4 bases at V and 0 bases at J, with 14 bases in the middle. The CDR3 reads CASSLMTGTSGNTIYF. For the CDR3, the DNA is TGTGCCAGCAGCCTGATGACAGGAACCTCTGGAAACACCATATATTTT.